The clone carrying this T cell receptor beta chain turned up a few times. Its antigen is still unknown. This specimen comes from a study of T cell repertoires in cytomegalovirus infection. The germline V gene encodes CDR1 ENHRY and CDR2 SYGVKD. The CDR3 extends over 13 amino acids. The germline V and J ends were trimmed by 11 bases and 2 bases, with 15 bases remaining between them. TCRdb re-derived calls from the reads in MiXCR, one entry per CDR3 protein. The sample lists about 340,000 distinct CDR3 sequences, roughly 29% occurring once. This specimen consisted of cultured PBMCs, obtained from culture after CMV antigen stimulation. The TCR sequence derives from a human donor in good health (CMV status not recorded). Some clones in this sample may be carry-over from other donors' samples. J is TRBJ1-1 and V is TRBV10-3; D might be TRBD1 (6 bases). The CDR3 here is CAASNRENTEAFF. The CDR3 nucleotides are TGTGCCGCGAGTAACAGGGAAAACACTGAAGCTTTCTTT.